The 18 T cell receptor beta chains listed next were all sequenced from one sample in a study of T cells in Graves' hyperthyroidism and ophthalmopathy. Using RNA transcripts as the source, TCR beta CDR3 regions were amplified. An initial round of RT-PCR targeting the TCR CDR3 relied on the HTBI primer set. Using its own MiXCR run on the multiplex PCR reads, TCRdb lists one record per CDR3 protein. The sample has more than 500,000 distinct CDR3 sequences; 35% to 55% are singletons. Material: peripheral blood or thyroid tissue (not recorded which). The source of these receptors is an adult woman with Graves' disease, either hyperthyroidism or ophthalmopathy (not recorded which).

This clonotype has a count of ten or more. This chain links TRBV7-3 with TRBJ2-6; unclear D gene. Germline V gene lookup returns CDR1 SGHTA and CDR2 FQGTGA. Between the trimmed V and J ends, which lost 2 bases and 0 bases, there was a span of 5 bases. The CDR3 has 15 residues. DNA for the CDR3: TGTGCCAGCAGCTTATTGTCCTCTGGGGCCAACGTCCTGACTTTC. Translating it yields CASSLLSSGANVLTF.

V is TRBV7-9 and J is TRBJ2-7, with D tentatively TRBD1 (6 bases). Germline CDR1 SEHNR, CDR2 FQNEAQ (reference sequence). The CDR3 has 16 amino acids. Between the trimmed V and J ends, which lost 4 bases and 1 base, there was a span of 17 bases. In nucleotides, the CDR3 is TGTGCCAGCAGCTCTAGACGGGCAGGGGTGTCCTACGAGCAGTACTTC. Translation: CASSSRRAGVSYEQYF.

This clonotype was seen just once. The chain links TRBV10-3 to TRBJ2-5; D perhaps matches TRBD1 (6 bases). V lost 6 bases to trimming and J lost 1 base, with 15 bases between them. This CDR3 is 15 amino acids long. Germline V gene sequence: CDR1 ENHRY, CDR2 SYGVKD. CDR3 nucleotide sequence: TGTGCCATCAGAGAGGGGGTGGCTGCCCAAGAGACCCAGTACTTC. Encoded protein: CAIREGVAAQETQYF.

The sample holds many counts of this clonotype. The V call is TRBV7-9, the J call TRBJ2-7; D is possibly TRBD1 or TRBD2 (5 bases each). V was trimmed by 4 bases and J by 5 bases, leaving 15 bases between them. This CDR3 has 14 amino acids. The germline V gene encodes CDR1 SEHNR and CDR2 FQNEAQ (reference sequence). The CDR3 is CASSSRSGGHEQYF. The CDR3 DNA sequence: TGTGCCAGCAGCTCACGGTCTGGGGGTCACGAGCAGTACTTC.

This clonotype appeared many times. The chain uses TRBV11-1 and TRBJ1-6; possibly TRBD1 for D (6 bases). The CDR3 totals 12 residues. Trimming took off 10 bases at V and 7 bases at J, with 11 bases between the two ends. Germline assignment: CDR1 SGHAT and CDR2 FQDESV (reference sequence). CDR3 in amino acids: CATGHPNSPLHF. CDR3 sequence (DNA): TGTGCCACGGGACACCCAAATTCACCCCTCCACTTT.

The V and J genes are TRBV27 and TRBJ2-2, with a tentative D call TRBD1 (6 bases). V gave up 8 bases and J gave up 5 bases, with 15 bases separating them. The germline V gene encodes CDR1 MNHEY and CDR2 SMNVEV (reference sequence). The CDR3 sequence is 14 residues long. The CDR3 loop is CASLTRGTTGELFF. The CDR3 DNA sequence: TGTGCCAGCTTAACCAGGGGTACAACCGGGGAGCTGTTTTTT.

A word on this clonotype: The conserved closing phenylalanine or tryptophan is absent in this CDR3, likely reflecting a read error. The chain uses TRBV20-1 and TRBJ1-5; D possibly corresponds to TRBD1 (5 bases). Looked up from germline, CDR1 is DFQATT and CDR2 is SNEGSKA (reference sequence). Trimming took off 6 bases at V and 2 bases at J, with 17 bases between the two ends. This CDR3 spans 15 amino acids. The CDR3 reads CSATPGIGGNQPQHL. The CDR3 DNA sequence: TGCAGTGCCACCCCGGGGATAGGGGGCAATCAGCCCCAGCATCTT.

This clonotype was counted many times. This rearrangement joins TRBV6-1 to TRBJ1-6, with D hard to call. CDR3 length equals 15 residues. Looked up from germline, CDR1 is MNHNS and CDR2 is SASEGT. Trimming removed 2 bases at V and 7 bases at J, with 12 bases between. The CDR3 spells CASSESSGGNSPLHF. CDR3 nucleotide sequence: TGTGCCAGCAGTGAATCAAGTGGTGGGAATTCACCCCTCCACTTT.

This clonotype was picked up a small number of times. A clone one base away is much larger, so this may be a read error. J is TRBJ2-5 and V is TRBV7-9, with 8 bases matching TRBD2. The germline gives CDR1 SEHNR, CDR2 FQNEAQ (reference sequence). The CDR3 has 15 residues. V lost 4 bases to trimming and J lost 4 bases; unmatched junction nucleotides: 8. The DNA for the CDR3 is TGTGCCAGCAGCTCCCCGGGGGGGAGGGGAGAGACCCAGTACTTC. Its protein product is CASSSPGGRGETQYF.

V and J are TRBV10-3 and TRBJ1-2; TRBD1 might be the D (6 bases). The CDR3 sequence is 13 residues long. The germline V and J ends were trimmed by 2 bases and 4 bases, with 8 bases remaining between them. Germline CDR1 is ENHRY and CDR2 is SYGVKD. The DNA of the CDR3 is TGTGCCATCAGTGAGCAGGGGATCTATGGCTACACCTTC. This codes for CAISEQGIYGYTF.

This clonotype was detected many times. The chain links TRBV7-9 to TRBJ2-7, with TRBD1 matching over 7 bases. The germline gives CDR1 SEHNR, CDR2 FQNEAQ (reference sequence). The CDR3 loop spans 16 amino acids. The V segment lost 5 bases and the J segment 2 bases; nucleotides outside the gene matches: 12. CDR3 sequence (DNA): TGTGCCAGCAGCCCTTCCCGAGGGGGACAGACCTACGAGCAGTACTTC. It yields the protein CASSPSRGGQTYEQYF.

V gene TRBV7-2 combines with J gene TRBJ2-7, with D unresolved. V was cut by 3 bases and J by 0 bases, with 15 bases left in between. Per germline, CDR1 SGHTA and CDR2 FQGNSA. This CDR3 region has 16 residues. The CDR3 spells CASSLFGGPSSYEQYF. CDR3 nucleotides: TGTGCCAGCAGCTTGTTCGGCGGTCCGAGCTCCTACGAGCAGTACTTC. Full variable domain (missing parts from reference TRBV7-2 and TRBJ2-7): GAGVSQSPSNKVTEKGKDVELRCDPISGHTALYWYRQSLGQGLEFLIYFQGNSAPDKSGLPSDRFSAERTGGSVSTLTIQRTQQEDSAVYLCASSLFGGPSSYEQYFGPGTRLTVT.

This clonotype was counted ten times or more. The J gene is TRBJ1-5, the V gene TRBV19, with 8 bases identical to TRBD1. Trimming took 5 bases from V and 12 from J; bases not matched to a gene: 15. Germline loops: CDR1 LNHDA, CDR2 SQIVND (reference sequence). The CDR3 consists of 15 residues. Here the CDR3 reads CASSAGDRLGKLQHF. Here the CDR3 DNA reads TGTGCCAGTAGTGCGGGGGACAGGCTGGGGAAGCTCCAGCATTTT.

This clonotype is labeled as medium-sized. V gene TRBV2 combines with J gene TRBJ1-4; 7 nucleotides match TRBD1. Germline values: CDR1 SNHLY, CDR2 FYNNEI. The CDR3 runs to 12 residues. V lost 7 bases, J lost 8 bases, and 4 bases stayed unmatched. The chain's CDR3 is CASTTTGEKLFF. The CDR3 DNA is TGTGCCAGCACCACGACAGGGGAAAAACTGTTTTTT.

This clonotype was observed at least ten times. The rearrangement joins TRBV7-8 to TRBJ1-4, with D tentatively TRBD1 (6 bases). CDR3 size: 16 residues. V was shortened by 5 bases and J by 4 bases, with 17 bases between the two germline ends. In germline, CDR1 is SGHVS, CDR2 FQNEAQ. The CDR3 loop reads CASSANRVLSNEKLFF. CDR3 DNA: TGTGCCAGCAGCGCTAACAGGGTCCTCAGTAATGAAAAACTGTTTTTT.

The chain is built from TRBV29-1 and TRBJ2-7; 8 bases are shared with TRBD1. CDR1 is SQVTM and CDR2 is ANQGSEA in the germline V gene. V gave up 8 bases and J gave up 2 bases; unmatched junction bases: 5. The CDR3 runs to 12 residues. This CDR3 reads CSLGQGPYEQYF. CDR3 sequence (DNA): TGCAGCCTCGGACAGGGACCCTACGAGCAGTACTTC.

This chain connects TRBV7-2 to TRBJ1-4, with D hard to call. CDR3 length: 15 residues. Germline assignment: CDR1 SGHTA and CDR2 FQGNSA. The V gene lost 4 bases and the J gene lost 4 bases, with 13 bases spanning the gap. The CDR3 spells CASSSTGRDNEKLFF. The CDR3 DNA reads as TGTGCCAGCAGCTCAACCGGACGGGATAATGAAAAACTGTTTTTT.

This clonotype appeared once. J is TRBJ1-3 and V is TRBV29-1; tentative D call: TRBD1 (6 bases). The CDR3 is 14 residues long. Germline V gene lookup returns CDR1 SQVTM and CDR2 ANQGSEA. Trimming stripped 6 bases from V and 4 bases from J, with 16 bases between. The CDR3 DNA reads TGCAGCGTGCGGGATGGGGGCAGGGGAAACACCATATATTTT. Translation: CSVRDGGRGNTIYF.